This T cell receptor (beta chain) was sequenced for a study of human T cells and chemical hapten exposure. Time point noted: patch test 1, 2 weeks after DPC sensitization. The treatment denotes: therapeutic diphenylcyclopropenone sensitization with weekly scalp DPC. In this sample, this clonotype turned up many times. Its antigen is unknown. TCRdb passed the RACE reads through MiXCR, listing each CDR3 protein once. The sample holds 90,000 to 120,000 distinct CDR3 sequences, roughly 9.6% seen once. Whole-study results and caveats: Patch test score rose with PT1 expanded TCR count, significant at thresholds 8, 16 and 32, not 4.

CDR3 length: 14 residues. In germline, CDR1 is SQVTM, CDR2 ANQGSEA. V dropped 3 bases and J dropped 2; count of bases not matched to a gene: 3. The sample was whole blood, taken in connection with sensitization to the hapten diphenylcyclopropenone (DPC). The TCR comes from a woman between 35 and 50 years old with alopecia areata. Some clones in this sample may be carry-over from other donors' samples. The rearrangement joins TRBV29-1 to TRBJ2-3; 9 nucleotides align to TRBD1. As DNA, the CDR3 is TGCAGCGTTGAGGGACAGGGTCTCACAGATACGCAGTATTTT. Translation gives CSVEGQGLTDTQYF.